What follows are 8 T cell receptor beta chains derived from one specimen sequenced in a study of vaccination and CD4 T cells after COVID-19. These TCRs are of unknown antigen specificity. Cultured CD4+ T cell DNA underwent sequencing with the Oncomine TCR Beta short-read assay. It was from cultured CD4+ T cells that genomic DNA was extracted. MiXCR, applied by TCRdb to the PCR reads, yields one record per CDR3 protein. The sample has roughly 6,700 distinct CDR3 sequences, around 34% seen once. Treatment reported: approximately 10-day PBMC culture with coronavirus spike peptide pools or control peptides (ViraFEST assay). Pre-COVID-19 pandemic sampling (2011-2018) yielded the unexposed donor's CD4+ T cells. The sequenced sample was CD4+ T cells from blood, cultured in vitro. The origin of the receptors is a human donor in good health.

The V call is TRBV30, the J call TRBJ1-5; 7 bases match TRBD1. Germline V lookup: CDR1 GTSNPN, CDR2 SVGIG (reference sequence). J lost 4 bases, V lost 0 bases, and 6 bases had no gene match. The CDR3 contains 15 residues. The DNA of the CDR3 is TGTGCCTGGAGTGTATTACAGGGGTTAAATCAGCCCCAGCATTTT. Translating gives CAWSVLQGLNQPQHF.

This clonotype was detected a few times. The chain carries TRBV28 and TRBJ1-2; D remains ambiguous. The CDR3 extends over 15 amino acids. V was trimmed by 3 bases and J by 2 bases, leaving 13 bases between them. Germline V lookup: CDR1 MDHEN, CDR2 SYDVKM. This CDR3 reads CASSFPRLRNYGYTF. CDR3 nucleotide sequence: TGTGCCAGCAGTTTCCCCCGTTTGAGGAACTATGGCTACACCTTC.

CDR3 nucleotides: TGTGCCAGCAGCCCAAACCCGGACACTCTCTCCTATGGCTACACCTTC. This translates into CASSPNPDTLSYGYTF. This chain uses TRBV6-1 with TRBJ1-2, with D tentatively TRBD1 (5 bases). Trimming stripped 6 bases from V and 4 bases from J, with 21 bases between. CDR1 is MNHNS, CDR2 SASEGT, per germline. This CDR3 region has 16 residues.

V and J are TRBV27 and TRBJ1-6; D gene unclear. CDR3 size: 14 residues. Between the trimmed V and J ends, which lost 5 bases and 14 bases, there was a span of 19 bases. The germline V gene encodes CDR1 MNHEY and CDR2 SMNVEV (reference sequence). The CDR3 nucleotides read TGTGCCAGCAGTCAGATACAGTCCCGAGGGTCCCTCCACTTT. Its protein product is CASSQIQSRGSLHF.

The rearrangement links TRBV28 to TRBJ1-2, with D unclear. The CDR3 has 13 residues. Trimming took off 6 bases at V and 2 bases at J, with 10 bases between the two ends. Germline CDR1 MDHEN, CDR2 SYDVKM. CDR3 protein: CASSIQKNYGYTF. The CDR3, as DNA: TGTGCCAGCAGCATACAGAAGAACTATGGCTACACCTTC.

This clonotype was seen once. The V and J genes are TRBV6-2 or TRBV6-3 and TRBJ2-7, with TRBD2 identical over 16 bases. The germline V gene encodes CDR1 MNHEY and CDR2 SVGEGT. The J segment lost 7 bases and the V segment lost 2 bases, leaving 11 bases of the junction unmatched. The CDR3 is 18 amino acids. CDR3 amino acids: CASSYPGLAGGKRWEQYF. The DNA for the CDR3 is TGTGCCAGCAGTTACCCGGGACTAGCGGGAGGGAAACGGTGGGAGCAGTACTTC.

This chain connects TRBV7-2 to TRBJ1-2; 7 nucleotides line up with TRBD1. Per the germline V gene, CDR1 is SGHTA and CDR2 is FQGNSA. V trimming: 5 bases; J trimming: 4 bases; junction bases outside the gene matches: 13. The CDR3 runs 16 residues. The CDR3 spells CASSPRTPPGGYGYTF. CDR3 bases: TGTGCCAGCAGCCCTCGGACACCCCCAGGGGGCTATGGCTACACCTTC.

Only a few counts were recorded for this clonotype. This chain uses TRBV19 with TRBJ1-2, with D possibly TRBD1 on 5 matching bases. V was shortened by 7 bases and J by 8 bases, with 20 bases between the two germline ends. CDR3 length equals 14 residues. The V gene's germline CDR1 is LNHDA and CDR2 SQIVND (reference sequence). The CDR3 nucleotides are TGTGCCAGTAATTCCGGGCAGGGCGGTTCGGGCTACACCTTC. Its protein is CASNSGQGGSGYTF.